Each of the 7 T cell receptor beta chains below was sequenced from the same sample in a study of T cell changes during pregnancy in multiple sclerosis. Repertoires were generated with immunoSEQ multiplex PCR, while TCRdb's copy carries only in-frame clones and drops some. The table shows tens of thousands of clones, with about nine tenths occurring only once. The sample was CD4+ T cells from peripheral blood mononuclear cells, taken after pregnancy. The source is a female donor with multiple sclerosis, enrolled in a pregnancy study.

V and J are TRBV7-6 and TRBJ2-1; 10 nucleotides agree with TRBD1. With V trimmed by 2 bases and J by 10 bases, 5 bases remained unmatched. The CDR3 is 14 amino acids. The germline V gene has CDR1 SGHVS and CDR2 FNYEAQ. CDR3 nucleotide sequence: TGTGCCAGCAGCTTATGGGACAGGGGTTTGGAGCAGTTCTTC. Its translation is CASSLWDRGLEQFF. Based on the CDR3 plus reference TRBV7-6 and TRBJ2-1, the full variable domain is GAGVSQSPRYKVTKRGQDVALRCDPISGHVSLYWYRQALGQGPEFLTYFNYEAQQDKSGLPNDRFSAERPEGSISTLTIQRTEQRDSAMYRCASSLWDRGLEQFFGPGTRLTVL.

CDR3 sequence (DNA): TGTGCCAGCAGCCAAGCAGGACAGGGTAGCTATGGCTACACCTTC. It translates to CASSQAGQGSYGYTF. The V call is TRBV4-2, the J call TRBJ1-2; 8 bases align to TRBD1. J gave up 4 bases and V 1 base, and 5 bases lay outside the gene matches. CDR3 length: 15 amino acids. The germline gives CDR1 LGHNA, CDR2 YNFKEQ.

The chain combines TRBV9 with TRBJ1-2; the match to TRBD1 covers 8 bases. V lost 3 bases to trimming and J lost 4 bases; unmatched junction nucleotides: 8. Germline loops: CDR1 SGDLS, CDR2 YYNGEE. This CDR3 has 15 residues. CDR3 DNA: TGTGCCAGCAGCGACGGACAGGGAAGGGGCTATGGCTACACCTTC. Translated, it gives CASSDGQGRGYGYTF.

The gene calls are TRBV7-3 and TRBJ2-1; 12 nucleotides align to TRBD2. Germline CDR1 and CDR2: SGHTA and FQGTGA. V shed 1 base and J 0 bases; nucleotides not matched to a gene: 4. The CDR3 loop spans 18 amino acids. DNA for the CDR3: TGTGCCAGCAGCTTAATGGCACTAGCGGGGGGCTCCTACAATGAGCAGTTCTTC. Its protein product is CASSLMALAGGSYNEQFF.

The V and J genes are TRBV10-2 and TRBJ2-6; 12 bases agree with TRBD1. The CDR3 loop spans 18 amino acids. Germline CDR1 reads WSHSY; CDR2 reads SAAADI. The junction had 5 bases not matched to a gene; V was cut back by 3 bases and J by 2 bases. The DNA for the CDR3 is TGCGCCAGCAGTGACTTGGGACAGGGGGCTGCTGGGGCCAACGTCCTGACTTTC. This encodes CASSDLGQGAAGANVLTF.

V usage is TRBV6-1 and J usage is TRBJ1-6; 9 bases map to TRBD1. This CDR3 spans 17 amino acids. Looked up from germline, CDR1 is MNHNS and CDR2 is SASEGT. V shed 4 bases and J 8 bases; nucleotides not matched to a gene: 12. The CDR3 sequence: CASSGLPRTGADSPLHF. The CDR3 DNA reads TGTGCCAGCAGTGGGCTTCCTCGGACAGGGGCAGATTCACCCCTCCACTTT.

This clone was counted only a few times. CDR3 region: CASSYTGDYGYTF. DNA of the CDR3: TGTGCCAGCAGTTACACAGGGGACTATGGCTACACCTTC. The gene calls are TRBV27 and TRBJ1-2, with 7 bases aligning to TRBD1. The germline CDR1 and CDR2 sequences are MNHEY and SMNVEV (reference sequence). J was trimmed by 3 bases and V by 4 bases; bases with no gene match: 2. This CDR3 is 13 amino acids long.